This entry describes one T cell receptor (beta chain). What it binds is not known. Profiled with immunoSEQ multiplex PCR; TCRdb holds only in-frame clones, not every one. The data hold about 120,000 clones, with about 89% observed a single time. The CDR3 consists of 14 residues. V lost 5 bases to trimming and J lost 2 bases, with 12 bases between them. CDR1 is SNHLY and CDR2 is FYNNEI in the germline V gene. The sample belongs to a study of T cell responses to AZD1222 COVID-19 vaccine. General study points: Baseline testing showed seropositivity in only six AZD1222 recipients.

The sample consisted of peripheral blood, taken on day 0 of AZD1222 vaccination. The rearrangement joins TRBV2 to TRBJ2-5; D gene unclear. This clonotype was obtained from an adult in good health. The DNA for the CDR3 is TGTGCCAGCAGTCCAAGAGCTATTCAAGAGACCCAGTACTTC. It translates to CASSPRAIQETQYF.